This entry describes one TCR beta chain. The antigen is unknown. The entry originates in a study of shared clonotypes between healthy human individuals. Across the whole study: The study used three CD4 naive, three CD4 memory, two CD8 naive and one CD8 memory plate per donor.

V was pared by 7 bases and J by 7 bases, with 6 bases of the junction left unmatched. The CDR3 contains 12 residues. Germline V gene lookup returns CDR1 SQVTM and CDR2 ANQGSEA. General observations from the study: Among four donors, approximately 4.6% of naive CD4 clonotypes were found in common.

It was at deep level that the assay was run. Over several immunoSEQ plates, each subset's genomic DNA was distributed in even portions. Using immunoSEQ multiplex PCR, the repertoire was profiled, and TCRdb retains in-frame clones only, with some absent. This table holds over a million clones, approximately 80% found once. The sequence was obtained from a man aged 18 to 35 in good health. Some clones in this sample may be carry-over from other donors' samples. This chain connects TRBV29-1 to TRBJ1-1; 10 positions agree with TRBD1. The sample consisted of memory CD4+ T cells from PBMCs. Subset reported: CD45RA-negative fraction. The CDR3 DNA reads as TGCAGCGCCCAGGGACAGGGGATTGAAGCTTTCTTT. Its translation is CSAQGQGIEAFF.